The source of this T cell receptor (beta chain) is a study of spatial heterogeneity in lung cancer (dated by TCRdb to between 2019 and 2020). In the study overall: Beta-chain transcripts were consistently detected in greater numbers than alpha-chain transcripts, which likely reflected higher beta-chain transcript abundance. In the raw uncorrected reads, each unique combination of TCR and UMI appeared on average more than ten times. In non-small cell lung cancer, the study made a quantitative comparison of TCR alpha and beta repertoires among multiple tumor regions, matched nontumor lung and blood. Nonsynonymous mutation counts, determined by whole-exome sequencing of tumor tissue, were related to TCR repertoire features. Both alpha and beta chains were TCR-sequenced in 200 to 250 tumor regions, 64 matched nontumor lung samples and around 54 PBMC samples obtained at surgery. The full study reports these points: Confirming at a functional level the hypothesis that regional TCRs recognize regional mutations was considered to require additional single-cell paired TCR alpha and beta sequencing.

This clonotype appeared many times. Its cognate antigen has yet to be identified. Base qualities are not recorded, but no much larger clone differs from it by a single base. Libraries were constructed by 5' RACE. TCRdb lists the instrument as NextSeq 500. In the TCR library protocol, a unique molecular identifier was attached to each TCR cDNA molecule so that PCR and sequencing errors could be corrected. The study's processing was this. Decombinator tools were used for TCR identification, UMI-based error correction and CDR3 extraction. Expanded TCRs were defined as those above a frequency of 2 per 1,000, corresponding to the top 1% of the tumor frequency distribution. Renyi diversity was calculated using the R vegan package after each repertoire was subsampled 100 times to 5,000 TCRs. To build CDR3 similarity networks, amino acid triplet string-kernel similarity was used, and CDR3s were connected when their pairwise similarity was above 0.82. TCRdb reran the public reads through fastp at Q25 and MiXCR, keeping productive beta chains. Merged by CDR3 protein, the rows form single entries marked with the most common genes and DNA. The V and J calls shown here were made by TCRdb, not taken from the authors' results. This sample is represented by 40,000 or so distinct CDR3 sequences; 3.1% of them were singletons. Roughly 40% of the sample belongs to the ten largest clones.

V is cut back by 3 bases and J by 7 bases, with 9 bases in the junction unmatched. The germline V gene (reference sequence) sets CDR1 to DFQATT and CDR2 to SNEGSKA. The CDR3 has 15 amino acids, counting the end cysteine and phenylalanine. The retained sequence is limited to the CDR3, 45 bases, with the frame set at the first base. Per the publication, the time point label means: sample taken at primary tumor resection. Samples were obtained from about 75 patients with early-stage, untreated non-small cell lung cancer from the lung TRACERx cohort. TCR sequencing used whole RNA extracted from tumor and nontumor lung tissue, or from cryopreserved PBMC samples, without cell sorting. A patient was chosen for TCR sequencing only when enough RNA was available from at least two tumor regions. A lung pathologist reviewed the tumor and adjacent nontumor lung specimens before the specimens were selected.

The V and J genes are TRBV20-1 and TRBJ2-1, with 10 junctional bases fitting TRBD2. The sample here was normal lung tissue next to the tumor, taken at surgery. The TCR sequence derives from a male donor with early-stage non-small cell lung cancer. This receptor carries the CDR3 CSARSIAGGTNEQFF. Read as DNA, the sequence is TGCAGTGCTAGGTCGATAGCGGGGGGTACTAATGAGCAGTTCTTC.